Below, one T cell receptor (beta chain) is given with its context. Its antigen is as yet unknown. Trimming removed 6 bases at V and 6 bases at J, with 17 bases between. Germline loops: CDR1 SQVTM, CDR2 ANQGSEA. The CDR3 loop spans 13 amino acids. The sample is drawn from a study of cytomegalovirus exposure and HLA in healthy donors. Overall study results and limits: The study dropped some indistinguishable V segments, TRBV6-2 and TRBV6-3 among them. An ancestry cluster, one associated with Asian ancestry, reportedly showed fewer N-insertions than the 666-donor mean in a later analysis. What TCR beta sequences reportedly achieved was accurate prediction of HLA-A and HLA-B alleles in most subjects.

It was with 60 Vbeta and 13 Jbeta primers that the PCR ran. Original methodology: About 10 million of around 85 million unique TCR beta chains were shared, per a later count. Some clones are missing from TCRdb's copy, which holds only in-frame ones; the method was immunoSEQ multiplex PCR. V and J calls and clone size follow that table, whereas D and trimming were derived from the DNA. There are about 200,000 clones in the sample; 78% occur only once, and around 14% lies in the top ten. V and J are TRBV29-1 and TRBJ1-1; D may be TRBD1 (5 bases). The sequencing input was PBMCs. The receptor was isolated from a woman between 25 and 40 years old in good health and CMV-seropositive. The CDR3 sequence: CSVLDGGRAEAFF. The CDR3 DNA is TGCAGCGTGCTGGACGGGGGAAGGGCTGAAGCTTTCTTT.